The next 7 T cell receptor beta chains were all read from a single sample in a study of shared clonotypes between healthy human individuals. Assay: immunoSEQ multiplex PCR; the TCRdb copy retains only in-frame clones and omits some. The data hold about 2.2 million clones, with about 93% observed a single time. CD45RO-negative CD8 cells positively selected for CCR7 made up the naive population, which excluded terminally differentiated effector memory CD45RA+ cells. The sample comprised naive CD8+ T cells from PBMCs. The source is a man aged 18-30 years in good health. Some clones in this sample may be carry-over from other donors' samples.

This chain connects TRBV5-1 to TRBJ2-1; D possibly matches TRBD1 or TRBD2 (6 bases each). The CDR3 totals 16 residues. V was clipped by 0 bases and J by 1 base, with 11 bases between them. Germline V gene sequence: CDR1 SGHRS, CDR2 YFSETQ. The CDR3 protein is CASSLGRRGSYNEQFF. CDR3 coding DNA: TGCGCCAGCAGCTTGGGACGGAGGGGGTCCTACAATGAGCAGTTCTTC. Full variable domain (outside the CDR3, taken from reference TRBV5-1 and TRBJ2-1): KAGVTQTPRYLIKTRGQQVTLSCSPISGHRSVSWYQQTPGQGLQFLFEYFSETQRNKGNFPGRFSGRQFSNSRSEMNVSTLELGDSALYLCASSLGRRGSYNEQFFGPGTRLTVL.

The chain combines TRBV30 with TRBJ1-5; possible D gene TRBD1, 5 bases. The V end lost 3 bases, the J end lost 2 bases, and 17 bases lay between the germline ends. Germline lookup yields CDR1 GTSNPN and CDR2 SVGIG (reference sequence). The CDR3 is 16 amino acids. CDR3 region: CAWRGRDLWGNQPQHF. The CDR3 region has the DNA TGTGCCTGGAGAGGACGGGACCTCTGGGGCAATCAGCCCCAGCATTTT.

V gene TRBV29-1 combines with J gene TRBJ2-7; a possible D gene is TRBD2 (5 bases). V gave up 7 bases and J gave up 0 bases, with 16 bases separating them. Germline lookup yields CDR1 SQVTM and CDR2 ANQGSEA. CDR3 length: 14 amino acids. The CDR3 here is CSALSPGSSYEQYF. The CDR3 DNA reads as TGCAGCGCCCTATCCCCGGGGAGCTCCTACGAGCAGTACTTC.

A remark on this clone: The same CDR3 is also encoded by other DNA sequences in this sample. The chain uses TRBV27 and TRBJ2-1; D perhaps matches TRBD2 (5 bases). The length of the CDR3 is 15 residues. The V end was cut by 3 bases, the J end by 2 bases, with 11 bases between. Germline CDR1 MNHEY, CDR2 SMNVEV (reference sequence). CDR3 residues: CASSLGSGTYNEQFF. The CDR3 region has the DNA TGTGCCAGCAGTTTGGGGTCCGGGACCTACAATGAGCAGTTCTTC.

The chain combines TRBV15 with TRBJ2-7; 9 bases fit TRBD2. Germline lookup yields CDR1 LNHNV and CDR2 YYDKDF (reference sequence). This CDR3 has 18 amino acids. Trimming took 3 bases from V and 4 from J; bases not matched to a gene: 16. CDR3 coding DNA: TGTGCCACCAGCAGGACACGGACTAGCGCCTACCCAGGGTACGAGCAGTACTTC. It codes for CATSRTRTSAYPGYEQYF.

This clone has just one count. The genes are TRBV5-4 and TRBJ1-3; 8 bases match TRBD1. Per germline, CDR1 SGHNT and CDR2 YYREEE (reference sequence). V shed 4 bases and J 2 bases; nucleotides not matched to a gene: 5. CDR3 size: 15 residues. The CDR3 region has the DNA TGTGCCAGCAGCGCCGGACAGGGTACTGGAAACACCATATATTTT. Protein sequence: CASSAGQGTGNTIYF. Drawing the rest from reference TRBV5-4 and TRBJ1-3, the complete variable domain is ETGVTQSPTHLIKTRGQQVTLRCSSQSGHNTVSWYQQALGQGPQFIFQYYREEENGRGNFPPRFSGLQFPNYSSELNVNALELDDSALYLCASSAGQGTGNTIYFGEGSWLTVV.

The chain is built from TRBV2 and TRBJ2-7; 7 bases match TRBD1. The ends lost 2 bases at V and 4 bases at J; junction bases unmatched: 8. Germline V gene data show CDR1 as SNHLY and CDR2 as FYNNEI. CDR3 length: 15 residues. CDR3 region: CASSERDGTAYEQYF. In nucleotides, the CDR3 is TGTGCCAGCAGTGAAAGGGATGGGACAGCGTACGAGCAGTACTTC. Complete variable domain (other parts from reference TRBV2 and TRBJ2-7): EPEVTQTPSHQVTQMGQEVILRCVPISNHLYFYWYRQILGQKVEFLVSFYNNEISEKSEIFDDQFSVERPDGSNFTLKIRSTKLEDSAMYFCASSERDGTAYEQYFGPGTRLTVT.